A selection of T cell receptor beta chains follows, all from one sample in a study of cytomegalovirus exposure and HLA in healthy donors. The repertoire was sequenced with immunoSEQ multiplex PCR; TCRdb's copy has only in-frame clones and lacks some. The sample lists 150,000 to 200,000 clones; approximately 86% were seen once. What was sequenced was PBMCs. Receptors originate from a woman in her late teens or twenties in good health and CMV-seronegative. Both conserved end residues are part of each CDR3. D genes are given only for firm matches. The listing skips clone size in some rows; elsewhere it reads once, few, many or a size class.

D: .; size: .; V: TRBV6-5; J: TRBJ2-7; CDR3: CASSQIGEPYEQYF; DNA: TGTGCCAGCAGCCAAATTGGGGAGCCCTACGAGCAGTACTTC
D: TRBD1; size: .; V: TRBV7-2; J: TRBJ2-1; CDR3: CASSLARRGSYNEQFF; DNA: TGTGCCAGCAGCTTAGCCCGCAGGGGGTCCTACAATGAGCAGTTCTTC
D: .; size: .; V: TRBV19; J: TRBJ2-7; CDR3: CASSARISYEQYF; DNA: TGTGCCAGTAGTGCCAGGATTTCCTACGAGCAGTACTTC
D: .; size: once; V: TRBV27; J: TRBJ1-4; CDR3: CASRGVAGVPTNEKLFF; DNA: TGTGCCAGCAGGGGGGTTGCAGGGGTCCCAACTAATGAAAAACTGTTTTTT
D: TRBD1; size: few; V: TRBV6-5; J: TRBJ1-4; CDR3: CASSETGGFEKLFF; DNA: TGTGCCAGCAGTGAAACAGGGGGCTTTGAAAAACTGTTTTTT
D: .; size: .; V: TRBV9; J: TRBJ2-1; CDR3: CASSVATSLNEQFF; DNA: TGTGCCAGCAGCGTAGCTACTAGTTTAAATGAGCAGTTCTTC
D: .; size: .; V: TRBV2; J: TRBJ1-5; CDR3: CASSRQGTGKRPQHF; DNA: TGTGCCAGCAGTCGCCAGGGGACCGGCAAGAGGCCCCAGCATTTT
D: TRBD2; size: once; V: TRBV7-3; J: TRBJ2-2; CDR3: CASSGTRNTGELFF; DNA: TGTGCCAGCAGCGGGACTAGGAACACCGGGGAGCTGTTTTTT
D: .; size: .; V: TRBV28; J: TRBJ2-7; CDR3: CASSQTTGVYEQYF; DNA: TGTGCCAGCAGTCAGACGACGGGGGTCTACGAGCAGTACTTC
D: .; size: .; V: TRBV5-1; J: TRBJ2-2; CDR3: CASSLVVGAHYTGELFF; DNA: TGCGCCAGCAGCTTGGTGGTGGGGGCGCATTACACCGGGGAGCTGTTTTTT
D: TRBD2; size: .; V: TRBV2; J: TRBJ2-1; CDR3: CASSGLANEQFF; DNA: TGTGCCAGCAGCGGACTAGCCAATGAGCAGTTCTTC
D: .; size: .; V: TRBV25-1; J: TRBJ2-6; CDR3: CASSGGQLDSGANVLTF; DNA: TGTGCCAGCAGTGGAGGACAGTTAGACTCTGGGGCCAACGTCCTGACTTTC
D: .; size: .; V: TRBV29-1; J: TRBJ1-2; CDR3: CSVDGGDRGYTF; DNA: TGCAGCGTTGACGGAGGTGACAGGGGCTACACCTTC
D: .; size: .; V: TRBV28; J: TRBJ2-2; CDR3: CASSSRDTRELFF; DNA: TGTGCCAGCAGTTCGAGAGACACCCGGGAGCTGTTTTTT
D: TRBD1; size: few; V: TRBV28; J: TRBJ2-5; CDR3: CASRQGNQETQYF; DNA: TGTGCCAGCAGACAGGGGAACCAAGAGACCCAGTACTTC
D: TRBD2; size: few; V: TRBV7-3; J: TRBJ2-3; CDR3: CASSSTLAGGTDTQYF; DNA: TGTGCCAGCAGCTCAACCTTAGCGGGAGGCACAGATACGCAGTATTTT
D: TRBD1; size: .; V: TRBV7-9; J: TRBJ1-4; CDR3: CASRGQGDEKLFF; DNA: TGTGCCAGCAGGGGACAGGGTGATGAAAAACTGTTTTTT
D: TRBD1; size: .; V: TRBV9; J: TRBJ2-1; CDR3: CASSAAGGPYNEQFF; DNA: TGTGCCAGCAGCGCGGCAGGGGGCCCTTACAATGAGCAGTTCTTC
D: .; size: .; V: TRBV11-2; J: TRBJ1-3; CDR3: CASSSTGYTAGNTIYF; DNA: TGTGCCAGCAGCTCAACAGGGTATACGGCTGGAAACACCATATATTTT
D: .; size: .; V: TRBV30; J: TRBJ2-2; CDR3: CAWYSGSTGELFF; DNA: TGTGCCTGGTACTCCGGGTCCACCGGGGAGCTGTTTTTT
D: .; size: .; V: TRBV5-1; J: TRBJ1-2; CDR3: CASSVDSANYGYTF; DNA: TGCGCCAGCAGCGTGGATTCGGCTAACTATGGCTACACCTTC
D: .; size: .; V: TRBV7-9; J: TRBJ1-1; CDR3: CASSLMPPGAGRDNTEAFF; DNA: TGTGCCAGCAGCTTAATGCCCCCGGGGGCAGGGAGGGATAACACTGAAGCTTTCTTT
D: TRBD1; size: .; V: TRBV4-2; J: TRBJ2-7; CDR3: CASSRTGTGREQYF; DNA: TGTGCCAGCAGCCGAACCGGGACAGGGCGTGAGCAGTACTTC